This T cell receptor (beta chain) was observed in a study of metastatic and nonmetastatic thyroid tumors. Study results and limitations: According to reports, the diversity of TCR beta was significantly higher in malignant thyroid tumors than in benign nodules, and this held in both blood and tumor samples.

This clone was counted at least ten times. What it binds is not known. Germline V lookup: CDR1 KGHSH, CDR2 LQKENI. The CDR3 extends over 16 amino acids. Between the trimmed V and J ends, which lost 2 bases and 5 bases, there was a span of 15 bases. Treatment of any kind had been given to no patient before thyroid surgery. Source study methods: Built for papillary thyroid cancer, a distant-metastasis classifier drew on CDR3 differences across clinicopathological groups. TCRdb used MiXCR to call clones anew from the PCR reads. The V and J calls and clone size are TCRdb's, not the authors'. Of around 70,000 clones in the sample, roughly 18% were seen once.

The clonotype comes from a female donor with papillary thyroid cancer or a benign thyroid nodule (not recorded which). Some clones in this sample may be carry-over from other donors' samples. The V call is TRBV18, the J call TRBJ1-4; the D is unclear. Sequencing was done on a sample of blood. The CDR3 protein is CASSPVSGTVNEKLFF. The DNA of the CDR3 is TGTGCCAGCTCACCAGTGTCAGGAACAGTAAATGAAAAACTGTTTTTT.